This entry lists 10 T cell receptor beta chains sequenced from one sample in a study of blood T cell repertoires in COVID-19. Profiled with immunoSEQ multiplex PCR; TCRdb holds only in-frame clones, not every one. The repertoire holds about 120,000 clones, with approximately 84% as singletons. Material for sequencing was peripheral blood. All receptors come from a man between 65 and 85 years old with active or convalescent COVID-19.

The chain couples TRBV28 to TRBJ1-1, with D possibly being TRBD1 (6 bases). Germline V CDR1 and CDR2: MDHEN, SYDVKM. Between the trimmed V and J ends, which lost 11 bases and 1 base, there was a span of 14 bases. This CDR3 region has 13 residues. CDR3 DNA: TGTGCCGGCCGGGGCAGGGGGAACACTGAAGCTTTCTTT. Amino acids: CAGRGRGNTEAFF.

The chain carries TRBV7-3 and TRBJ2-1; 9 bases fit TRBD1. With V trimmed by 5 bases and J by 6 bases, 2 bases remained unmatched. The CDR3 loop spans 13 amino acids. CDR1 is SGHTA, CDR2 FQGTGA, per germline. CDR3 DNA: TGTGCCAGCAGCACGGGACAGGGCAATGAGCAGTTCTTC. Translating it yields CASSTGQGNEQFF.

The chain joins TRBV29-1 to TRBJ1-3; D may be TRBD1 (6 bases). Trimming stripped 6 bases from V and 8 bases from J, with 29 bases between. CDR1 SQVTM and CDR2 ANQGSEA come from the germline V gene. The CDR3 spans 17 residues. Here the CDR3 DNA reads TGCAGCGTCACCCGTCGGACGATACGGGGAAAGGGGGACACCATATATTTT. The encoded protein is CSVTRRTIRGKGDTIYF.

V usage is TRBV3-1 (or the pseudogene TRBV3-2) and J usage is TRBJ1-5, with D perhaps TRBD1 (6 bases). Germline V gene data show CDR1 as LGHDT and CDR2 as YNNKEL (reference sequence). The germline V and J ends were trimmed by 4 bases and 4 bases, with 8 bases remaining between them. The CDR3 runs 13 residues. The CDR3 bases are TGTGCCAGCAGCCGGACAGATAATCAGCCCCAGCATTTT. Its protein is CASSRTDNQPQHF.

The rearrangement links TRBV6-1 to TRBJ1-1; 7 bases line up with TRBD1. CDR1 is MNHNS and CDR2 is SASEGT in the germline V gene. Trimming cost V 2 bases and J 7 bases; bases outside gene matches: 4. The length of the CDR3 is 13 residues. The CDR3 here is CASSERGQGEAFF. In DNA, the CDR3 is TGTGCCAGCAGTGAAAGGGGGCAGGGTGAAGCTTTCTTT.

This clone was seen a single time. The V and J genes are TRBV10-3 and TRBJ2-1; 8 bases match TRBD2. Looked up from germline, CDR1 is ENHRY and CDR2 is SYGVKD. This CDR3 spans 15 amino acids. Trimming took 0 bases from V and 9 from J; bases not matched to a gene: 7. The CDR3 DNA follows: TGTGCCATCAGTGAGTCACTAGCGGTAGAGGGTGAGCAGTTCTTC. This codes for CAISESLAVEGEQFF.

This rearrangement joins TRBV18 to TRBJ1-1, with 10 bases that match TRBD1. The V segment lost 4 bases and the J segment 1 base; nucleotides outside the gene matches: 3. Germline lookup yields CDR1 KGHSH and CDR2 LQKENI. There are 15 residues in the CDR3. This CDR3 is CASSQGTGANTEAFF. The CDR3 DNA is TGTGCCAGCTCACAAGGGACAGGGGCGAACACTGAAGCTTTCTTT.

V is TRBV19 and J is TRBJ1-2; possibly TRBD1 for D (5 bases). The V end lost 2 bases, the J end lost 8 bases, and 12 bases lay between the germline ends. Germline assignment: CDR1 LNHDA and CDR2 SQIVND (reference sequence). CDR3 length equals 13 residues. Written as DNA, the CDR3 is TGTGCCAGTAGTATAAGTAGGGGTTTGGGCTACACCTTC. It specifies CASSISRGLGYTF.

The chain joins TRBV24-1 to TRBJ1-1; possible D gene TRBD1, 6 bases. CDR1 and CDR2 from the germline V gene are KGHDR and SFDVKD. Trimming left V 7 bases short and J 4 bases short, with 12 bases between. The CDR3 runs to 13 residues. This CDR3 is CATRGGAATEAFF. In DNA form, the CDR3 reads TGTGCCACCAGGGGGGGGGCTGCCACTGAAGCTTTCTTT.

The rearrangement links TRBV5-6 to TRBJ1-2; 8 bases are shared with TRBD1. V lost 0 bases to trimming and J lost 6 bases; unmatched junction nucleotides: 7. This CDR3 is 15 amino acids long. CDR1 is SGHDT, CDR2 YYEEEE, per germline. CDR3 region: CASSLGVQGADGYTF. CDR3 in DNA: TGTGCCAGCAGCTTGGGGGTCCAGGGGGCCGATGGCTACACCTTC. The entire variable domain, with the rest obtained from reference TRBV5-6 and TRBJ1-2, is as follows: DAGVTQSPTHLIKTRGQQVTLRCSPKSGHDTVSWYQQALGQGPQFIFQYYEEEERQRGNFPDRFSGHQFPNYSSELNVNALLLGDSALYLCASSLGVQGADGYTFGSGTRLTVV.